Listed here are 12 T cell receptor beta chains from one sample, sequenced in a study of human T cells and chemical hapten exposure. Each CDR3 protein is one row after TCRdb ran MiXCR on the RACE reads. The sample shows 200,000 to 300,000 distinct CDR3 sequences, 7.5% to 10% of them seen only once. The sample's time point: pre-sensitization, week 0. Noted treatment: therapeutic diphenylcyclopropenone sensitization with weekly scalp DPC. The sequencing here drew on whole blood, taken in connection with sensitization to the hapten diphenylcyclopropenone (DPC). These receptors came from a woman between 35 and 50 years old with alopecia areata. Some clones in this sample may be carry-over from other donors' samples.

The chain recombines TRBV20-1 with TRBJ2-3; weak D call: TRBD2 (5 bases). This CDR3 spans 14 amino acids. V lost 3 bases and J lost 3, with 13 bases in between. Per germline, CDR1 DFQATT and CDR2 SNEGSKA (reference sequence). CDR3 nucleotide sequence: TGCAGTGCTAGGGACCGGGAACCTACAGATACGCAGTATTTT. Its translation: CSARDREPTDTQYF.

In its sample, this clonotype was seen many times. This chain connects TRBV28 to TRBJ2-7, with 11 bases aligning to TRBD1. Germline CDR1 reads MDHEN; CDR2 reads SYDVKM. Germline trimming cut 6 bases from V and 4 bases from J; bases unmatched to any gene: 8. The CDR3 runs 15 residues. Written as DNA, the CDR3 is TGTGCCAGCAGCCCAACCGGGACAGGGGGATACGAGCAGTACTTC. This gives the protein CASSPTGTGGYEQYF.

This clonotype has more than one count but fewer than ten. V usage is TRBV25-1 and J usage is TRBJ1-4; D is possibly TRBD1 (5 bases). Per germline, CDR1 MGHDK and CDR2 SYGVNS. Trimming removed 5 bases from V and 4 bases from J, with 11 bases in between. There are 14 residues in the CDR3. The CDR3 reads CASSYTGFNEKLFF. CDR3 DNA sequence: TGTGCCAGCAGTTATACAGGTTTTAATGAAAAACTGTTTTTT.

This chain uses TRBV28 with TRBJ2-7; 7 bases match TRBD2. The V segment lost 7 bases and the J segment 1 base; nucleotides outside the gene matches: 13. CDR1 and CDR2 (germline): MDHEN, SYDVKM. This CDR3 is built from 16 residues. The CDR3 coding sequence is TGTGCCAGCATCCGGAAAGCGGCTAGCGGATCCTACGAGCAGTACTTC. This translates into CASIRKAASGSYEQYF. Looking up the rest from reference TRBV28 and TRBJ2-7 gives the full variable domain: DVKVTQSSRYLVKRTGEKVFLECVQDMDHENMFWYRQDPGLGLRLIYFSYDVKMKEKGDIPEGYSVSREKKERFSLILESASTNQTSMYLCASIRKAASGSYEQYFGPGTRLTVT.

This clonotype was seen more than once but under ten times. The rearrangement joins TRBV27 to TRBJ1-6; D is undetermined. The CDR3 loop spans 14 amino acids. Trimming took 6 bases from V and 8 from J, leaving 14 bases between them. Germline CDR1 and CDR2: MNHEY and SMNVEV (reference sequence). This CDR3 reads CASRPSSRYSPLHF. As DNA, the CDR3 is TGTGCCAGCAGGCCGTCCTCCAGATATTCACCCCTCCACTTT.

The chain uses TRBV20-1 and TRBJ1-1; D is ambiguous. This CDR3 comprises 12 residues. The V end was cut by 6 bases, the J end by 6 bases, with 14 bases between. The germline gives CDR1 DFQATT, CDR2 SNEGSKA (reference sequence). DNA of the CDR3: TGCAGTGCCCCTGGTTGGTCAGCTGAAGCTTTCTTT. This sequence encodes CSAPGWSAEAFF.

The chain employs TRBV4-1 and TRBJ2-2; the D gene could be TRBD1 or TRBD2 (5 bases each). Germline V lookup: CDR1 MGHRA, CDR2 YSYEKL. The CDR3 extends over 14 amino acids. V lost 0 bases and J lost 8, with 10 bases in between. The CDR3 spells CASSQDRAGGELFF. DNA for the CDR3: TGCGCCAGCAGCCAAGACAGGGCGGGTGGGGAGCTGTTTTTT.

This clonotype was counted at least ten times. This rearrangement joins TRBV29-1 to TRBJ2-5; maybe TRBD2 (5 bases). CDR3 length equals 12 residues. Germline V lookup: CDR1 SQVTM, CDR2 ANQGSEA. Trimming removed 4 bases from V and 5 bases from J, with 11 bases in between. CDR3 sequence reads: CSVGRGDETQYF. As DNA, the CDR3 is TGCAGCGTTGGTCGGGGAGACGAGACCCAGTACTTC.

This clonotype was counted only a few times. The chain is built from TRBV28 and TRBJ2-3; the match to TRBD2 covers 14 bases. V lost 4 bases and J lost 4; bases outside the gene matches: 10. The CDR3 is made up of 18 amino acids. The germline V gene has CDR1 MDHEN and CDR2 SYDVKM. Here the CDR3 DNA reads TGTGCCAGCAGTTCCGAAACGGGACTAGCGGGAGTCTCAGATACGCAGTATTTT. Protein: CASSSETGLAGVSDTQYF.

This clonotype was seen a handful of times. Here the CDR3 reads CSVRGLAGPYEQYF. The CDR3 DNA sequence: TGCAGCGTAAGGGGACTAGCGGGACCCTACGAGCAGTACTTC. The chain joins TRBV29-1 to TRBJ2-7; 13 bases align to TRBD2. The V gene's germline CDR1 is SQVTM and CDR2 ANQGSEA. This CDR3 is 14 amino acids long. Germline trimming cut 6 bases from V and 2 bases from J; bases unmatched to any gene: 4.

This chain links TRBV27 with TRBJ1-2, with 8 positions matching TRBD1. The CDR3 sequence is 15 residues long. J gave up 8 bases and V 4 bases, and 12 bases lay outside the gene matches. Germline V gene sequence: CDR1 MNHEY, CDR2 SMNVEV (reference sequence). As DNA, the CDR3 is TGTGCCAGCAGTTGGGATCAGGGGGCATGGCAGGGCTACACCTTC. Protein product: CASSWDQGAWQGYTF.

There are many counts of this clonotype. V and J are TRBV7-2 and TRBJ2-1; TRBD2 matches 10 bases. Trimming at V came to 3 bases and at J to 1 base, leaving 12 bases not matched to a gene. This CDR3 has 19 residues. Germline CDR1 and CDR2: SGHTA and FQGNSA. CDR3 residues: CASSFPPGTSVASYNEQFF. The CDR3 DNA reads TGTGCCAGCAGCTTTCCCCCCGGGACTAGCGTTGCTTCCTACAATGAGCAGTTCTTC.